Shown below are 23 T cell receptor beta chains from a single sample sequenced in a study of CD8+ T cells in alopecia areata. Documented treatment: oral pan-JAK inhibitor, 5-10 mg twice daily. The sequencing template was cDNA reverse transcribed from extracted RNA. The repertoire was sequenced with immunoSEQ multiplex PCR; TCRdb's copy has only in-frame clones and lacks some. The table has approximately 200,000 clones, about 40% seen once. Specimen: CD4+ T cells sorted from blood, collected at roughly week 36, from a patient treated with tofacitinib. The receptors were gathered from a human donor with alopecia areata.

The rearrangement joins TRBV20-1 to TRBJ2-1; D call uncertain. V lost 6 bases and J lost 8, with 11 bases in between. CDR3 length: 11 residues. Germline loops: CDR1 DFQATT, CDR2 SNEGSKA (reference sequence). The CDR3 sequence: CSATHGDEQFF. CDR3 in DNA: TGCAGTGCGACGCACGGTGATGAGCAGTTCTTC.

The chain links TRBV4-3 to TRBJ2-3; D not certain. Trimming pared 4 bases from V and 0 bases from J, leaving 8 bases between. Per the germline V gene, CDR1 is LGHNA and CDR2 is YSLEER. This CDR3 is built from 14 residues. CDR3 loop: CASSRLRSTDTQYF. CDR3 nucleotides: TGCGCCAGCAGCCGGCTTCGGAGCACAGATACGCAGTATTTT.

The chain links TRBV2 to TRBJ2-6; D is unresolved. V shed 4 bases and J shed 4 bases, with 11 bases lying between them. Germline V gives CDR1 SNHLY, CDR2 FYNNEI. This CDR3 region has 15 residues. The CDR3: CASSGQRTGANVLTF. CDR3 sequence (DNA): TGTGCCAGCAGTGGTCAGCGAACCGGGGCCAACGTCCTGACTTTC.

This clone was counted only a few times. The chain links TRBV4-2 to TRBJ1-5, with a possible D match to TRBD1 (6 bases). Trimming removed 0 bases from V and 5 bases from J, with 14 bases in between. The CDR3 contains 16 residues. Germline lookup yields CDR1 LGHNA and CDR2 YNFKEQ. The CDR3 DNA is TGTGCCAGCAGCCAAGACATTGGACAGATACATCAGCCCCAGCATTTT. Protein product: CASSQDIGQIHQPQHF.

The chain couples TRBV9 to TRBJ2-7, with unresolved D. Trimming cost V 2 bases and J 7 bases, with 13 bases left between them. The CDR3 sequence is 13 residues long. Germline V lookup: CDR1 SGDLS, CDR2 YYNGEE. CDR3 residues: CASSVLTHGEQYF. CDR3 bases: TGTGCCAGCAGCGTCCTAACCCACGGGGAGCAGTACTTC.

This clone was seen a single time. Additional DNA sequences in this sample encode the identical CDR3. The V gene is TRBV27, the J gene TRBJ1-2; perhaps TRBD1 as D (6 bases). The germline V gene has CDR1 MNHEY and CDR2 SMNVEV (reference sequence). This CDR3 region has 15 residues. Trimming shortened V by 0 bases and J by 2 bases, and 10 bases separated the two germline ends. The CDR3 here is CASSLSPRGNYGYTF. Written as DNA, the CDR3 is TGTGCCAGCAGTTTATCTCCTAGGGGGAACTATGGCTACACCTTC.

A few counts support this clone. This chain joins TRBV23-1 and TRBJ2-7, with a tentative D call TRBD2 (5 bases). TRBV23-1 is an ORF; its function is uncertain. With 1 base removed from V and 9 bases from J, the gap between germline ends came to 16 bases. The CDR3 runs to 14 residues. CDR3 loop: CASSQLYPEAWQYF. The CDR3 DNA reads TGCGCCAGCAGTCAATTATATCCGGAGGCGTGGCAGTACTTC.

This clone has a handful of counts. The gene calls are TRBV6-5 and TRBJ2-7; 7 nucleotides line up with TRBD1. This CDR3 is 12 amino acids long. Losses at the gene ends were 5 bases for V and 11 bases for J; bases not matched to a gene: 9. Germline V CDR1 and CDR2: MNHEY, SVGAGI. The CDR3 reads CASSDTQGKEYF. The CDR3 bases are TGTGCCAGCAGTGACACACAGGGGAAAGAGTACTTC.

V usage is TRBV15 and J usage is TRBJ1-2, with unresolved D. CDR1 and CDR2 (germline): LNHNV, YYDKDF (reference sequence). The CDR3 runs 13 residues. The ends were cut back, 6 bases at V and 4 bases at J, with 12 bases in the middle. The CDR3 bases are TGTGCCACCAGGGCGCCAGGTGGCTATGGCTACACCTTC. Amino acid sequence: CATRAPGGYGYTF.

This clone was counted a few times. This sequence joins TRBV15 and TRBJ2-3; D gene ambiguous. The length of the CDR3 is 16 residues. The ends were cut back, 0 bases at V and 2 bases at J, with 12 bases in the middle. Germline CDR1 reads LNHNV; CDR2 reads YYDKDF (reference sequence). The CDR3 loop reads CATSRDLVQTTDTQYF. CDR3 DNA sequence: TGTGCCACCAGCAGAGATCTCGTACAGACCACAGATACGCAGTATTTT.

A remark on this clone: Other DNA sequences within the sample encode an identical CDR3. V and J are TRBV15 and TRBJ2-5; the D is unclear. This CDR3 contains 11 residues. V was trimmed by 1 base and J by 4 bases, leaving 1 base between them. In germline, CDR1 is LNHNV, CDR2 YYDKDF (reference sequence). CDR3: CATSRGETQYF. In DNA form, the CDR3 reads TGTGCCACCAGCAGAGGAGAGACCCAGTACTTC.

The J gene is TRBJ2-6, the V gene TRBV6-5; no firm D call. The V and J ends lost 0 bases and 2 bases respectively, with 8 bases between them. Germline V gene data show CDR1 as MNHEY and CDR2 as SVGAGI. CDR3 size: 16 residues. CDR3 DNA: TGTGCCAGCAGTTACTCGAGCGATGCTGGGGCCAACGTCCTGACTTTC. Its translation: CASSYSSDAGANVLTF.

Here the CDR3 DNA reads TGTGCCAGCAGCGTAGCAGGGCTAACGGAGACCCAGTACTTC. It is translated as CASSVAGLTETQYF. This chain joins TRBV9 and TRBJ2-5, with D tentatively TRBD1 (5 bases). The germline gives CDR1 SGDLS, CDR2 YYNGEE. The CDR3 extends over 14 amino acids. Trimming took off 0 bases at V and 5 bases at J, with 11 bases between the two ends.

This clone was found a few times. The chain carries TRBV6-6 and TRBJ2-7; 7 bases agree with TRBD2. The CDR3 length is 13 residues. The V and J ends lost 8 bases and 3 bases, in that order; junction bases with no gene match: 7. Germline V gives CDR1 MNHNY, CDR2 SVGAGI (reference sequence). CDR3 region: CASGSGRDYEQYF. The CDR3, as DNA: TGTGCCAGCGGTTCGGGGAGGGACTACGAGCAGTACTTC.

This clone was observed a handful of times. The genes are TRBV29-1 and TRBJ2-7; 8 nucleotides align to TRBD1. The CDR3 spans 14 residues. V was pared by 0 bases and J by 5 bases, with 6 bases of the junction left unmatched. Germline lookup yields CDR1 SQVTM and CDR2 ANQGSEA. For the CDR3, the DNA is TGCAGCGTTGAAGATGGTACAGGGGGTAACGAGCAGTACTTC. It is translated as CSVEDGTGGNEQYF.

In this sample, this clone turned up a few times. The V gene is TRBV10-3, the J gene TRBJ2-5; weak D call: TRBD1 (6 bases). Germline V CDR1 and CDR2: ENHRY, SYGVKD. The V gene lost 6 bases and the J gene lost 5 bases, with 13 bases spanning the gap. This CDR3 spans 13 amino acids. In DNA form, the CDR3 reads TGTGCCATCAGGGCATCCCAGGGGGAGACCCAGTACTTC. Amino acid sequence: CAIRASQGETQYF.

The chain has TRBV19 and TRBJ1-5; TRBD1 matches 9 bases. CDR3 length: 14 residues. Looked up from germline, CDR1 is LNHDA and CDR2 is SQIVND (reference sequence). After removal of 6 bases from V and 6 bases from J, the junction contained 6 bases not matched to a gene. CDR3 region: CASREDRGIQPQHF. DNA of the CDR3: TGTGCCAGTAGGGAAGACAGGGGGATTCAGCCCCAGCATTTT.

CDR3 coding DNA: TGTGCCAGCAGTTTCAGCTCTCTCAACACCGGGGAGCTGTTTTTT. It specifies CASSFSSLNTGELFF. The V gene is TRBV27, the J gene TRBJ2-2, with unresolved D. The germline V gene has CDR1 MNHEY and CDR2 SMNVEV (reference sequence). V lost 3 bases to trimming and J lost 2 bases, with 10 bases between them. CDR3 length: 15 residues.

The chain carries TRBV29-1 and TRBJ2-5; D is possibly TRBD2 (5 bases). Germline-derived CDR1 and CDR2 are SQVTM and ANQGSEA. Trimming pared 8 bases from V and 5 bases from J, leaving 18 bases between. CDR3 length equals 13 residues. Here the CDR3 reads CSRTMDCRETQYF. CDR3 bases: TGCAGCCGAACGATGGACTGCAGGGAGACCCAGTACTTC. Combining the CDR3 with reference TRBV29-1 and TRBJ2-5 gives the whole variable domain SAVISQKPSRDICQRGTSLTIQCQVDSQVTMMFWYRQQPGQSLTLIATANQGSEATYESGFVIDKFPISRPNLTFSTLTVSNMSPEDSSIYLCSRTMDCRETQYFGPGTRLLVL.

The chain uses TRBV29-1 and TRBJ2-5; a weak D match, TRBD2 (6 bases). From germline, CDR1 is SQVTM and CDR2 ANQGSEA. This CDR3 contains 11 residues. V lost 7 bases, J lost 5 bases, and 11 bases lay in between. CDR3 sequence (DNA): TGCAGCGCCCCTGGGGGGGAGACCCAGTACTTC. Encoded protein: CSAPGGETQYF.

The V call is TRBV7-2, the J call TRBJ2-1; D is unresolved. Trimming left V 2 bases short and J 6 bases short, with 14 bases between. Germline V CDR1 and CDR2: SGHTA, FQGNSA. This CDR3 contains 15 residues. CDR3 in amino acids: CASSLHMSSPNEQFF. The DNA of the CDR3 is TGTGCCAGCAGCTTACATATGTCATCTCCCAATGAGCAGTTCTTC.

The CDR3 DNA reads TGTGCCAGCAGTTCGGCTCAGGGGAACTATGGCTACACCTTC. Translated, it gives CASSSAQGNYGYTF. The rearrangement joins TRBV6-5 to TRBJ1-2; possible D gene TRBD1, 6 bases. Germline V gives CDR1 MNHEY, CDR2 SVGAGI. The V and J ends lost 4 bases and 2 bases respectively, with 11 bases between them. This CDR3 comprises 14 residues.

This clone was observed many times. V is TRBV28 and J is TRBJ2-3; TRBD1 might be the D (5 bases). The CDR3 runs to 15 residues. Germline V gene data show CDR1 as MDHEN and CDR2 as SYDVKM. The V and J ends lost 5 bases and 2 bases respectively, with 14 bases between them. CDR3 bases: TGTGCCAGCAGTGGGGCGTGGGATCACACAGATACGCAGTATTTT. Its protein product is CASSGAWDHTDTQYF.